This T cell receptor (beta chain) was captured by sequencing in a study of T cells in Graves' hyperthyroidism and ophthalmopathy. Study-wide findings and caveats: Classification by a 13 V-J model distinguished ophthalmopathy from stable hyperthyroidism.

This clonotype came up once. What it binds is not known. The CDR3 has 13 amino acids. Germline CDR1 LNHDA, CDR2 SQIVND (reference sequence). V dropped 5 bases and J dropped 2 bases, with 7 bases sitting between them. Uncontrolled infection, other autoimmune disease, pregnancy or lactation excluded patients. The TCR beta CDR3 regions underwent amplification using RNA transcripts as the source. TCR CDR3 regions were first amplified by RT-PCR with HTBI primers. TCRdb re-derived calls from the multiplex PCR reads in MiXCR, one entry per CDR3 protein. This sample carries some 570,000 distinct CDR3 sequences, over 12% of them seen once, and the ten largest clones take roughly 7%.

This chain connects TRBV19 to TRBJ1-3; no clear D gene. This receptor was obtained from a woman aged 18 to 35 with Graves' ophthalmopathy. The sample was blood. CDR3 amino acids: CASSSKAGNTIYF. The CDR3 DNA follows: TGTGCCAGTAGTTCAAAAGCTGGAAACACCATATATTTT. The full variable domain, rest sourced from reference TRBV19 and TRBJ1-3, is DGGITQSPKYLFRKEGQNVTLSCEQNLNHDAMYWYRQDPGQGLRLIYYSQIVNDFQKGDIAEGYSVSREKKESFPLTVTSAQKNPTAFYLCASSSKAGNTIYFGEGSWLTVV.